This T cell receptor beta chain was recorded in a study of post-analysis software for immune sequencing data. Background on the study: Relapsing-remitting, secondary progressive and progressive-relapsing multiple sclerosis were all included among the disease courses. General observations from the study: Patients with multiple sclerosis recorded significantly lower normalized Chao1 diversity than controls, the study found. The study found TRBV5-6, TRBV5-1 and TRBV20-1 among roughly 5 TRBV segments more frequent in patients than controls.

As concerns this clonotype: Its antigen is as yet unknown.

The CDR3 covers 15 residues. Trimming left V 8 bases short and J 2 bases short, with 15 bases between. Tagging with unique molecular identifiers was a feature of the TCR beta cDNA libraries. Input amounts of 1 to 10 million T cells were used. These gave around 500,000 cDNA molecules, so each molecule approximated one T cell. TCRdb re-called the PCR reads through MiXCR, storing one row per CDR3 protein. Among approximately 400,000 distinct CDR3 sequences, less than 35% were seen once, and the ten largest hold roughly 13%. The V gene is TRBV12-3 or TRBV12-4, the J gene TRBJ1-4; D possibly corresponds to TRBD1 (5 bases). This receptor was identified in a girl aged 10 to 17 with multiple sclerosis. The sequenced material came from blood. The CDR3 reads CASGRWGMTNEKLFF. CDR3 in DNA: TGTGCCAGCGGCCGCTGGGGGATGACTAATGAAAAACTGTTTTTT.